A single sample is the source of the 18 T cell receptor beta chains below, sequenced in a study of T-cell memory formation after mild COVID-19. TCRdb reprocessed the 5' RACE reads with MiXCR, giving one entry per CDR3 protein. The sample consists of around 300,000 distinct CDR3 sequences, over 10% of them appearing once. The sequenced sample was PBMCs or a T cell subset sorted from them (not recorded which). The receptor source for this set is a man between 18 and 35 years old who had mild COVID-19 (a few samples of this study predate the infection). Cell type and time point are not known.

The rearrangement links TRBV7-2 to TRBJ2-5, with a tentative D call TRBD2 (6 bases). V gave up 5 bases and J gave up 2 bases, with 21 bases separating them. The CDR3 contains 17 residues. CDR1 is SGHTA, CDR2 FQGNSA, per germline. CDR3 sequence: CASSPRAGLGGQETQYF. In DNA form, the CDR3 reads TGTGCCAGCAGCCCCCGTGCCGGATTGGGGGGACAAGAGACCCAGTACTTC.

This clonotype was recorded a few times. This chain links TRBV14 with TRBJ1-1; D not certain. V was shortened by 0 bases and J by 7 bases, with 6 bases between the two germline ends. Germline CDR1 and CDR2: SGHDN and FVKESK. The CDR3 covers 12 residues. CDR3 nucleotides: TGTGCCAGCAGCCAAGAGGGGATTGAAGCTTTCTTT. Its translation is CASSQEGIEAFF.

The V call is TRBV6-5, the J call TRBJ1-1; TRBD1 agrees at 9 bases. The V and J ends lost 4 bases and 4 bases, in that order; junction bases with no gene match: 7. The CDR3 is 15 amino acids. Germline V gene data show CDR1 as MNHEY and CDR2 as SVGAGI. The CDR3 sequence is CASSSATGGVTEAFF. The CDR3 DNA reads TGTGCCAGCAGTTCCGCGACAGGGGGGGTCACTGAAGCTTTCTTT.

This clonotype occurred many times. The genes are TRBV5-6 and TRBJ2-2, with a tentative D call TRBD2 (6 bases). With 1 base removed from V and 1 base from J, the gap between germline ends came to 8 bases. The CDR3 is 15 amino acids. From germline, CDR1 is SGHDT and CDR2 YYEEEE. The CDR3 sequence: CASSLTGGNTGELFF. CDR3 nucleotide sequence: TGTGCCAGCAGCTTGACCGGGGGGAACACCGGGGAGCTGTTTTTT.

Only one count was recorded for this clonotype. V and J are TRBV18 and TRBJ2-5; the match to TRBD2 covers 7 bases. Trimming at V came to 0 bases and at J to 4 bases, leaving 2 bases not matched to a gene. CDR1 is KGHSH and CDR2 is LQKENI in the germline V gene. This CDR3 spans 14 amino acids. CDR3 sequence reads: CASSPPGLPETQYF. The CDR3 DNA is TGTGCCAGCTCACCACCGGGACTACCAGAGACCCAGTACTTC.

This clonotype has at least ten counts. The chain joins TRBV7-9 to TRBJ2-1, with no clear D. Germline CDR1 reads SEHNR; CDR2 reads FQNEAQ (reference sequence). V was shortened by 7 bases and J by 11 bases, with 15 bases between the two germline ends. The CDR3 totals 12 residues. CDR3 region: CASNTMERQQFF. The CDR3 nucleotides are TGTGCCAGCAACACCATGGAGAGACAGCAGTTCTTC.

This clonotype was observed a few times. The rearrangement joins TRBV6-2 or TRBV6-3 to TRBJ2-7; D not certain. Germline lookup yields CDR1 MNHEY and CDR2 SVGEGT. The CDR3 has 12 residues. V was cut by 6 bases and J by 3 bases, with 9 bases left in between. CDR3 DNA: TGTGCCAGCAGCCACGGGTACTACGAGCAGTACGTC. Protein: CASSHGYYEQYV.

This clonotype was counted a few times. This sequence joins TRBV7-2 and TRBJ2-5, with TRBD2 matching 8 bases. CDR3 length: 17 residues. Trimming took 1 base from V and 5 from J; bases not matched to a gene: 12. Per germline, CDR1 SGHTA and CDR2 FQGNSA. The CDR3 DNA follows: TGTGCCAGCAGCTTAGGGGTGGCGGGGGGCCTTTCTGAGACCCAGTACTTC. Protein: CASSLGVAGGLSETQYF. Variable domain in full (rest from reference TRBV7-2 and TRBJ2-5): GAGVSQSPSNKVTEKGKDVELRCDPISGHTALYWYRQSLGQGLEFLIYFQGNSAPDKSGLPSDRFSAERTGGSVSTLTIQRTQQEDSAVYLCASSLGVAGGLSETQYFGPGTRLLVL.

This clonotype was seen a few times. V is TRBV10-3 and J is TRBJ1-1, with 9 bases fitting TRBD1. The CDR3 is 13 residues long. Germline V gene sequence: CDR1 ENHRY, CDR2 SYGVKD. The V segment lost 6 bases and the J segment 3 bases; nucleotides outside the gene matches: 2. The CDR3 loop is CAIRGDRDTEAFF. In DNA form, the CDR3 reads TGTGCCATCAGGGGGGACAGGGACACTGAAGCTTTCTTT.

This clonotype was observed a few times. CDR3 sequence (DNA): TGCAGTGCTAGTTCTAGCGCCACAGATACGCAGTATTTT. This sequence encodes CSASSSATDTQYF. The genes are TRBV20-1 and TRBJ2-3; the D gene is possibly TRBD2 (6 bases). The CDR3 spans 13 residues. V was pared by 3 bases and J by 2 bases, with 9 bases between. The germline CDR1 and CDR2 sequences are DFQATT and SNEGSKA (reference sequence).

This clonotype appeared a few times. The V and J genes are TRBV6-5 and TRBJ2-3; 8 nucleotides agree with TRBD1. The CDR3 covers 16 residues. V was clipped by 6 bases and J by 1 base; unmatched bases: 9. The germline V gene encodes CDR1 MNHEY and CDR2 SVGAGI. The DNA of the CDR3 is TGTGCCAGCAGGGGTGCCGGGACAGGTCGCACAGATACGCAGTATTTT. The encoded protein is CASRGAGTGRTDTQYF.

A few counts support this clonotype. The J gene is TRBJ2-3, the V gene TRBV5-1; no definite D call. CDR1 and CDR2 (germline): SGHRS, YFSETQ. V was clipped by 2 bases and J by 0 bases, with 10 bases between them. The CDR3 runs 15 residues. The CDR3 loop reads CASSFLSTSTDTQYF. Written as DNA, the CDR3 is TGCGCCAGCAGCTTCCTCTCGACTAGCACAGATACGCAGTATTTT.

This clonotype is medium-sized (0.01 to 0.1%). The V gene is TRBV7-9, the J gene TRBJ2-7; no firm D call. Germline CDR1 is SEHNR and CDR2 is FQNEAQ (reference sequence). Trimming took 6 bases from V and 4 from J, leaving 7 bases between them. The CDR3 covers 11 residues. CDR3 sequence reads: CASSNRYEQYF. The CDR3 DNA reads TGTGCCAGCAGTAACCGTTACGAGCAGTACTTC.

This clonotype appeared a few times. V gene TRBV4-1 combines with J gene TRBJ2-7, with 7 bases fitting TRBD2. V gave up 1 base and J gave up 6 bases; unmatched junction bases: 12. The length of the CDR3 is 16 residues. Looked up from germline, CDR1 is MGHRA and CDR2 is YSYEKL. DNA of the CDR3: TGCGCCAGCAGCCAAGTAAGTCGGGGGGAGGCTCGCGAGCAGTACTTC. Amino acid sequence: CASSQVSRGEAREQYF.

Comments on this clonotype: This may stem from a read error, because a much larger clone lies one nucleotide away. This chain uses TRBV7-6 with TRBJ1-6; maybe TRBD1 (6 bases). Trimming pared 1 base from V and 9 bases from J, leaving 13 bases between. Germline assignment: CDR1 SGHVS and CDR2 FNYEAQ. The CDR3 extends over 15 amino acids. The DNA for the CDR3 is TGTGCCAGCAGCTTAGGAGGGACATGGGGTTCACCCCTCCACTTT. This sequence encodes CASSLGGTWGSPLHF. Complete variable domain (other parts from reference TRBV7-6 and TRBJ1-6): GAGVSQSPRYKVTKRGQDVALRCDPISGHVSLYWYRQALGQGPEFLTYFNYEAQQDKSGLPNDRFSAERPEGSISTLTIQRTEQRDSAMYRCASSLGGTWGSPLHFGNGTRLTVT.

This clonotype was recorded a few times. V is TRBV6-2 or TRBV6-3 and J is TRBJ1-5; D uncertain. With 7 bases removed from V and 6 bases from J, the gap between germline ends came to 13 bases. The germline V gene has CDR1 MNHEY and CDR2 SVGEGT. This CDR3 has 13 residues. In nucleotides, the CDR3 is TGTGCCAGCATCGGGCGCGAAGGTCAGCCCCAGCATTTT. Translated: CASIGREGQPQHF.

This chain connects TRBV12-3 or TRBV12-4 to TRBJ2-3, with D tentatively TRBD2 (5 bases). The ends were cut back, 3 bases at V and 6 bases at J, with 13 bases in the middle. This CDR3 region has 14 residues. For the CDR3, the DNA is TGTGCCAGCAGTTTGTCTAGCTTCGGCGATACGCAGTATTTT. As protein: CASSLSSFGDTQYF.

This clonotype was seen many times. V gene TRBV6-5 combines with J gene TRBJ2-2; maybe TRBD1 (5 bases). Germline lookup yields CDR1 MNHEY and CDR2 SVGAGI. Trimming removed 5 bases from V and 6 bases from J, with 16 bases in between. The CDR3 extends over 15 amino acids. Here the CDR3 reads CASSAPGKRAGELFF. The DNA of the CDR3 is TGTGCCAGCAGTGCCCCAGGGAAAAGAGCCGGGGAGCTGTTTTTT.